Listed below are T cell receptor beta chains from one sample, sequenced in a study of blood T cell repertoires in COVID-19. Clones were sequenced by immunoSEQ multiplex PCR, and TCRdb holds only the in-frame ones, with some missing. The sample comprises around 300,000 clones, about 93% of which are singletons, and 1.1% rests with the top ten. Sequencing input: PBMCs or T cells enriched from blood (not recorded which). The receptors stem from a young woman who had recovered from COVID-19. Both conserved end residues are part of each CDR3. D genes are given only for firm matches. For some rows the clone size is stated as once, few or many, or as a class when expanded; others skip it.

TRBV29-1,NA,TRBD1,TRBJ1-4,CSVGEGAWEKLFF,TGCAGCGTTGGAGAGGGGGCTTGGGAAAAACTGTTTTTT
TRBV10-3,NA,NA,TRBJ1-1,CAISESSWRDTEAFF,TGTGCCATCAGTGAGTCGAGTTGGAGGGACACTGAAGCTTTCTTT
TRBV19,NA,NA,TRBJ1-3,CASSDSAGGNTIYF,TGTGCCAGTAGCGACAGCGCCGGTGGAAACACCATATATTTT
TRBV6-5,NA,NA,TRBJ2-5,CASRGSLETQYF,TGTGCCAGCAGGGGGAGTTTGGAGACCCAGTACTTC
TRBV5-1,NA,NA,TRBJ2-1,CASSLERAYYNEQFF,TGCGCCAGCAGCTTGGAGCGCGCTTATTACAATGAGCAGTTCTTC
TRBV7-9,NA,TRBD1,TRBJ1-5,CASSSQGRNQPQHF,TGTGCCAGCAGCTCACAGGGGAGGAATCAGCCCCAGCATTTT
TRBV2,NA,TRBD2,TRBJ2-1,CASASGNGNEQFF,TGTGCCAGCGCTAGCGGGAATGGGAATGAGCAGTTCTTC
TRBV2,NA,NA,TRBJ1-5,CASTGEVTQPQHF,TGTGCCAGCACCGGGGAGGTCACTCAGCCCCAGCATTTT
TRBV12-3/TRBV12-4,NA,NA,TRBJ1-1,CASSLRGGTEAFF,TGTGCCAGCAGTTTAAGGGGAGGAACTGAAGCTTTCTTT
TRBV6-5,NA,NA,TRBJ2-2,CASSLQGYGGELFF,TGTGCCAGCAGTTTACAGGGTTATGGCGGGGAGCTGTTTTTT
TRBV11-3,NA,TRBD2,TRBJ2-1,CASSLASSGSYNEQFF,TGTGCCAGCAGCTTAGCGTCTAGCGGGAGCTACAATGAGCAGTTCTTC
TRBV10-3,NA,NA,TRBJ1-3,CAISETGSGNTIYF,TGTGCCATCAGTGAGACGGGCTCTGGAAACACCATATATTTT
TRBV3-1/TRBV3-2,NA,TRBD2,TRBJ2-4,CASSQDPAGAVGLAKNIQYF,TGTGCCAGCAGCCAAGATCCCGCGGGAGCGGTAGGACTAGCCAAAAACATTCAGTACTTC
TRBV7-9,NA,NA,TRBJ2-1,CASSLTAYNEQFF,TGTGCCAGCAGCTTAACGGCCTACAATGAGCAGTTCTTC
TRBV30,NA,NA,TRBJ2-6,CAWTYSGANVLTF,TGTGCCTGGACCTACTCTGGGGCCAACGTCCTGACTTTC
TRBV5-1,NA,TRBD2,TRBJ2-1,CASSSTGTSGSRSYNEQFF,TGCGCCAGCAGCTCAACCGGGACTAGCGGGAGTAGGTCCTACAATGAGCAGTTCTTC
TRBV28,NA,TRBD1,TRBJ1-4,CASSGQGNEKLFF,TGTGCCAGCAGTGGACAGGGAAATGAAAAACTGTTTTTT
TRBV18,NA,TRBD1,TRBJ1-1,CASSPPAGQGEAFF,TGTGCCAGCTCACCACCGGCGGGACAGGGAGAAGCTTTCTTT
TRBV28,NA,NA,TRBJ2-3,CASSEDPEETDTQYF,TGTGCCTCCTCGGAGGACCCTGAAGAGACAGATACGCAGTATTTT
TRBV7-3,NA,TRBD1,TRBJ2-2,CASSQTGDTGELFF,TGTGCCAGCAGCCAAACAGGGGACACCGGGGAGCTGTTTTTT
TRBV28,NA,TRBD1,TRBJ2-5,CASSSGQRRETQYF,TGTGCCAGCAGTTCGGGACAGAGAAGAGAGACCCAGTACTTC
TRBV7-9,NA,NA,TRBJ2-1,CASSSLTEYNEQFF,TGTGCCAGCAGCTCCTTGACAGAGTACAATGAGCAGTTCTTC
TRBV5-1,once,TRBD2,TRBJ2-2,CASSFAASGATTGELFF,TGCGCCAGCAGCTTCGCGGCTAGCGGAGCGACGACCGGGGAGCTGTTTTTT
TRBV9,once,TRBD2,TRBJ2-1,CASSVVTSGSVEQFF,TGTGCCAGCAGCGTAGTGACTAGCGGGAGTGTTGAGCAGTTCTTC
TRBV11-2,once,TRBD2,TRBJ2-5,CASSPGTSGRETQYF,TGTGCCAGCAGCCCCGGGACTAGCGGGAGGGAGACCCAGTACTTC
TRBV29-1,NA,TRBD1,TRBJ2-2,CSDLMGQWGTGELFF,TGCAGCGACCTAATGGGACAGTGGGGGACCGGGGAGCTGTTTTTT
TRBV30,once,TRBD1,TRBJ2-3,CAWSVWWTGEGGTDTQYF,TGTGCCTGGAGTGTATGGTGGACAGGGGAAGGAGGCACAGATACGCAGTATTTT
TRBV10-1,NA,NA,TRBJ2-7,CASSETTYEQYF,TGCGCCAGCAGTGAAACAACCTACGAGCAGTACTTC
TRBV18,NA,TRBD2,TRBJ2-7,CASSPVQREAKDEQYF,TGTGCCAGCTCACCGGTCCAACGGGAGGCAAAAGACGAGCAGTACTTC
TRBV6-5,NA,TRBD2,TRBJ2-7,CASSLLAGGWEQYF,TGTGCCAGCAGCCTACTAGCGGGAGGGTGGGAGCAGTACTTC
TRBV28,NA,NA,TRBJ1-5,CASSFGQGWDQPQHF,TGTGCCAGCAGTTTCGGGCAGGGTTGGGATCAGCCCCAGCATTTT
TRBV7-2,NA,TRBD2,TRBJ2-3,CASSLGTSGGTQYF,TGTGCCAGCAGCTTAGGGACTAGCGGCGGCACGCAGTATTTT
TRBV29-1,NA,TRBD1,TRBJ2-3,CSAPGQGAADTQYF,TGCAGCGCCCCGGGACAGGGGGCCGCAGATACGCAGTATTTT
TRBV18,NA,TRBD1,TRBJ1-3,CASSPDRIAGNTIYF,TGTGCCAGCTCACCGGACAGGATCGCTGGAAACACCATATATTTT
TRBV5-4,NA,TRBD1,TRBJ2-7,CASSSTGAGEQYF,TGTGCCAGCAGCTCGACAGGGGCGGGGGAGCAGTACTTC
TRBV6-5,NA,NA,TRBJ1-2,CASSYRGGGNGYTF,TGTGCCAGCAGTTACCGTGGCGGGGGCAATGGCTACACCTTC
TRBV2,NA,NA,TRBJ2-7,CASSEGSLAYEQYF,TGTGCCAGCAGTGAAGGGAGCTTGGCCTACGAGCAGTACTTC
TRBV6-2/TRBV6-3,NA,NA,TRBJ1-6,CASSYTGNSPLHF,TGTGCCAGCAGTTACACAGGGAATTCACCCCTCCACTTT
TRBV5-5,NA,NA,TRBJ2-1,CASSLEPGLGNNEQFF,TGTGCCAGCAGCTTGGAGCCGGGACTCGGAAACAATGAGCAGTTCTTC
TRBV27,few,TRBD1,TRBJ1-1,CATGTVKNTEAFF,TGTGCCACCGGGACAGTTAAGAACACTGAAGCTTTCTTT
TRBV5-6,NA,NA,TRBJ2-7,CASSPNLDRFFYEQYF,TGTGCCAGCAGCCCGAACCTTGACAGGTTCTTCTACGAGCAGTACTTC
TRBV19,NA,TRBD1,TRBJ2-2,CASSTRAGQGALNTGELFF,TGTGCCAGTAGCACCCGAGCGGGACAGGGGGCTCTTAACACCGGGGAGCTGTTTTTT
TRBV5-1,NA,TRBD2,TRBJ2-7,CASRTAGLAGVSPHYEQYF,TGCGCCAGCAGAACGGCAGGACTAGCGGGAGTTTCCCCCCATTACGAGCAGTACTTC
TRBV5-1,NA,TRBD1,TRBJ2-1,CASSRDRVSYNEQFF,TGCGCCAGCAGCCGCGACAGGGTGTCCTACAATGAGCAGTTCTTC
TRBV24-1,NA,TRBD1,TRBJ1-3,CATSEGTGSGNTIYF,TGTGCCACCAGTGAAGGGACAGGGTCTGGAAACACCATATATTTT
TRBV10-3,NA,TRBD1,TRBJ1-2,CAISRQGINYGYTF,TGTGCCATCAGCCGACAGGGGATTAACTATGGCTACACCTTC
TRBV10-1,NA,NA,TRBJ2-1,CASSEESSSYNEQFF,TGCGCCAGCAGTGAAGAGTCGAGCTCCTACAATGAGCAGTTCTTC
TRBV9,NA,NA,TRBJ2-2,CASSVEVGPGELFF,TGTGCCAGCAGCGTAGAGGTGGGCCCCGGGGAGCTGTTTTTT
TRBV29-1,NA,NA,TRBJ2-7,CSVVLTSHSSYEQYF,TGCAGCGTTGTTCTCACTTCCCACTCCTCCTACGAGCAGTACTTC
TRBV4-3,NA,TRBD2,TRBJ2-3,CASSQERTSGITDTQYF,TGCGCCAGCAGCCAAGAGAGGACTAGCGGGATCACAGATACGCAGTATTTT
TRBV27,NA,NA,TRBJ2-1,CASSLFHPYNEQFF,TGTGCCAGCAGTTTATTCCATCCCTACAATGAGCAGTTCTTC
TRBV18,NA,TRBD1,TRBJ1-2,CASSPPGQGSYGYTF,TGTGCCAGCTCACCACCGGGACAGGGGAGCTATGGCTACACCTTC
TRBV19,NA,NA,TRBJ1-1,CAAPGGTEAFF,TGTGCCGCCCCGGGGGGCACTGAAGCTTTCTTT
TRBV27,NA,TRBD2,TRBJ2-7,CASRSLSGTRPYEQYF,TGTGCCAGCAGATCACTGAGCGGGACCCGACCCTACGAGCAGTACTTC
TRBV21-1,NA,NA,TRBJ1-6,CASTAFWGAMDDSPLHF,TGTGCCAGCACTGCCTTTTGGGGAGCCATGGATGATTCACCCCTCCACTTT
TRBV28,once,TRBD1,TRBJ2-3,CASSIGTATDTQYF,TGTGCCAGCAGTATTGGGACAGCCACAGATACGCAGTATTTT
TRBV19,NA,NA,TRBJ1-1,CASSIKGFVTEAFF,TGTGCCAGTAGTATAAAGGGGTTTGTCACTGAAGCTTTCTTT
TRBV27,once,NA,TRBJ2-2,CASSLTGYTGELFF,TGTGCCAGCAGTCTTACAGGGTATACCGGGGAGCTGTTTTTT
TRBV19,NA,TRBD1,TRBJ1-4,CASSADRTGSEKLFF,TGTGCCAGTAGTGCCGATCGGACAGGGTCTGAAAAACTGTTTTTT
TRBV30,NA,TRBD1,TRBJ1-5,CAWNRDRGNQPQHF,TGTGCCTGGAACCGGGACAGGGGGAATCAGCCCCAGCATTTT